Described below is a single T cell receptor (beta chain) sequence and its context. The antigen is unknown. The data were produced by immunoSEQ multiplex PCR, yet TCRdb's version contains in-frame clones alone and is incomplete. This sample has around 50,000 clones, with nearly 95% found just once. This specimen belongs to a study of cytomegalovirus exposure and HLA in healthy donors. Overall study findings and caveats: The study recorded 150 to 200 TCR beta chains that were cytomegalovirus-associated. Both high specificity and high sensitivity reportedly marked the classifier's diagnosis of cytomegalovirus status. A subsequent analysis found that TCR clusters from the first cohort also tended to co-occur in the roughly 120 validation repertoires, with around 94% of cluster scores above 0.

The CDR3 is made up of 14 amino acids. Germline CDR1 GTSNPN, CDR2 SVGIG (reference sequence). Trimming stripped 4 bases from V and 7 bases from J, with 17 bases between. This sequence joins TRBV30 and TRBJ2-1; possibly TRBD1 for D (5 bases). The source of this sequence is a woman aged 18-30 years in good health and CMV-seropositive. The sequencing sample was made of PBMCs. The CDR3 sequence: CAWKPAPRGNEQFF. CDR3 coding DNA: TGTGCCTGGAAACCGGCCCCAAGGGGAAATGAGCAGTTCTTC.